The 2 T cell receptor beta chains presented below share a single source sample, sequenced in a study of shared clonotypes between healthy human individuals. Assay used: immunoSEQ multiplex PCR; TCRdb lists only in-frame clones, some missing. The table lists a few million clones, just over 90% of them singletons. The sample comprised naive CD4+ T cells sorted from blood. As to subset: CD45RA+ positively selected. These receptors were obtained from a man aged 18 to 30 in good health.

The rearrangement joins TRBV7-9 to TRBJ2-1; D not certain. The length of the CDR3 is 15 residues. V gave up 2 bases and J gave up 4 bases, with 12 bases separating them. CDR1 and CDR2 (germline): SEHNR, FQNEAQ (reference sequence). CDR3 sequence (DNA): TGTGCCAGCAGCTTATCGGCTGGCAGTTACAATGAGCAGTTCTTC. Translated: CASSLSAGSYNEQFF. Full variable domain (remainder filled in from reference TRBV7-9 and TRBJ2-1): DTGVSQNPRHKITKRGQNVTFRCDPISEHNRLYWYRQTLGQGPEFLTYFQNEAQLEKSRLLSDRFSAERPKGSFSTLEIQRTEQGDSAMYLCASSLSAGSYNEQFFGPGTRLTVL.

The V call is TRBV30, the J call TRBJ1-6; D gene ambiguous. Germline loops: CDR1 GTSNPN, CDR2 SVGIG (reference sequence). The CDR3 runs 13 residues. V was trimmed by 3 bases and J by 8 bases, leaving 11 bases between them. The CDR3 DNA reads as TGTGCCTGGAGGGGCACAGATCATTCACCCCTCCACTTT. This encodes CAWRGTDHSPLHF. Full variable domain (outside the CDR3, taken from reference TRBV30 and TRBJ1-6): SQTIHQWPATLVQPVGSPLSLECTVEGTSNPNLYWYRQAAGRGLQLLFYSVGIGQISSEVPQNLSASRPQDRQFILSSKKLLLSDSGFYLCAWRGTDHSPLHFGNGTRLTVT.